These 13 T cell receptor beta chains came from one sample sequenced in a study of OX40 agonist ivuxolimab in advanced cancers. Using immunoSEQ multiplex PCR, the repertoire was profiled, and TCRdb retains in-frame clones only, with some absent. The sample lists under 80,000 clones; around nine tenths were seen once. This specimen was CD4+ or CD8+ T cells sorted from blood, taken in a trial of the OX40 agonist ivuxolimab. The receptors come from an adult with an advanced solid tumor such as melanoma, head and neck, liver or kidney cancer.

The V and J genes are TRBV25-1 and TRBJ2-3; weak D call: TRBD2 (6 bases). This CDR3 comprises 16 residues. The ends were cut back, 6 bases at V and 0 bases at J, with 16 bases in the middle. The germline gives CDR1 MGHDK, CDR2 SYGVNS. DNA for the CDR3: TGTGCCAGCAGCCCAGGCCCGGGAGCTAGCACAGATACGCAGTATTTT. Translation gives CASSPGPGASTDTQYF.

This clone was detected only a few times. The chain is built from TRBV28 and TRBJ1-2; the D gene is possibly TRBD1 (5 bases). The V and J ends lost 6 bases and 8 bases respectively, with 19 bases between them. CDR3 length: 14 residues. Looked up from germline, CDR1 is MDHEN and CDR2 is SYDVKM. The CDR3 nucleotides read TGTGCCAGCAGGCGCGGAGGGGTTCGAAGCGGCTACACCTTC. This codes for CASRRGGVRSGYTF.

The chain combines TRBV5-1 with TRBJ1-1; tentative D call: TRBD1 (6 bases). CDR1 SGHRS and CDR2 YFSETQ come from the germline V gene. This CDR3 spans 15 amino acids. Trimming left V 1 base short and J 0 bases short, with 10 bases between. The CDR3 DNA follows: TGCGCCAGCAGCTTGACAGGGAGCATGAACACTGAAGCTTTCTTT. Translated, it gives CASSLTGSMNTEAFF.

The rearrangement joins TRBV29-1 to TRBJ2-7, with 10 nucleotides matching TRBD1. J lost 3 bases, V lost 7 bases, and 6 bases had no gene match. The CDR3 spans 13 residues. Germline CDR1 reads SQVTM; CDR2 reads ANQGSEA. CDR3 nucleotide sequence: TGCAGCGGCGGACAGGGGGGGGGCTACGAGCAGTACTTC. Translated: CSGGQGGGYEQYF.

This clone was observed a single time. The chain links TRBV18 to TRBJ1-1, with TRBD1 identical over 8 bases. The V gene's germline CDR1 is KGHSH and CDR2 LQKENI. V dropped 4 bases and J dropped 3; count of bases not matched to a gene: 7. The CDR3 spans 15 residues. The CDR3 spells CASSRKQGADTEAFF. The CDR3 DNA reads as TGTGCCAGCTCACGCAAGCAGGGGGCGGACACTGAAGCTTTCTTT.

CDR3 region: CASSIDVTRSTDTQYF. CDR3 in DNA: TGTGCCAGTAGTATAGACGTTACAAGGAGCACAGATACGCAGTATTTT. This sequence joins TRBV19 and TRBJ2-3; D is uncertain. The CDR3 consists of 16 residues. With 0 bases removed from V and 0 bases from J, the gap between germline ends came to 10 bases. CDR1 LNHDA and CDR2 SQIVND come from the germline V gene (reference sequence).

The rearrangement links TRBV7-2 to TRBJ1-1; maybe TRBD1 (6 bases). CDR1 and CDR2 from the germline V gene are SGHTA and FQGNSA. CDR3 length: 13 residues. Trimming pared 7 bases from V and 3 bases from J, leaving 12 bases between. The CDR3 sequence is CASNYRVDTEAFF. CDR3 nucleotides: TGTGCCAGCAATTACAGGGTTGACACTGAAGCTTTCTTT.

This clone was seen only once. This chain uses TRBV19 with TRBJ1-1, with 7 bases fitting TRBD1. In germline, CDR1 is LNHDA, CDR2 SQIVND (reference sequence). The CDR3 sequence is 14 residues long. CDR3 nucleotides: TGTGCTTCAGTCCCAGACAGGGTACACACTGAAGCTTTCTTT. Translation gives CASVPDRVHTEAFF.

The CDR3, as DNA: TGCGCCAGCAGCCCGAGCGGGGGGGCCTATACGCAGTATTTT. Its protein product is CASSPSGGAYTQYF. The chain recombines TRBV4-1 with TRBJ2-3; the match to TRBD2 covers 10 bases. The length of the CDR3 is 14 residues. Looked up from germline, CDR1 is MGHRA and CDR2 is YSYEKL. Losses at the gene ends were 4 bases for V and 7 bases for J; bases not matched to a gene: 5.

Notes on this clone: Mismatch with germline at one junction end may stem from a read error. The V gene is TRBV28, the J gene TRBJ2-3, with TRBD2 matching over 7 bases. The CDR3 is made up of 11 amino acids. Germline V lookup: CDR1 MDHEN, CDR2 SYDVKM. The CDR3 sequence is CASSSVGLADF. The CDR3 DNA reads TGTGCCAGCAGCTCCGTCGGTCTAGCGGACTTT.

The chain uses TRBV9 and TRBJ2-1, with D maybe TRBD1 (6 bases). The CDR3 runs to 14 residues. CDR1 SGDLS and CDR2 YYNGEE come from the germline V gene. The ends were cut back, 0 bases at V and 9 bases at J, with 13 bases in the middle. The CDR3 DNA sequence: TGTGCCAGCAGCGTAGGGCTAGCAGGGGCTGAGCAGTTCTTC. This sequence encodes CASSVGLAGAEQFF.

This chain connects TRBV6-4 to TRBJ1-2; no clear D gene. The CDR3 contains 14 residues. The germline V gene encodes CDR1 MRHNA and CDR2 SNTAGT. The germline V and J ends were trimmed by 0 bases and 8 bases, with 13 bases remaining between them. The CDR3 region is CASSDSAGSRGYTF. The CDR3 DNA reads as TGTGCCAGCAGTGACTCGGCGGGCTCCCGGGGCTACACCTTC.

V and J are TRBV11-2 and TRBJ2-7; D gene uncertain. The CDR3 is 14 residues long. Germline CDR1 reads SGHAT; CDR2 reads FQNNGV. The V end lost 1 base, the J end lost 2 bases, and 9 bases lay between the germline ends. CDR3 in DNA: TGTGCCAGCAGCTTAGTCGGGTGGGCCTACGAGCAGTACTTC. The encoded protein is CASSLVGWAYEQYF.